A single sample is the source of the 3 T cell receptor beta chains below, sequenced in a study of Graves' ophthalmopathy and Graves' hyperthyroidism. Amplified material comprised TCR beta CDR3 regions derived from RNA transcripts. Scientists carried out first-round RT-PCR using HTBI primers and then a second-round multiplex PCR. TCRdb called the multiplex PCR reads again in MiXCR, with one record for every CDR3 protein. In the table there are about 1.1 million distinct CDR3 sequences, about 35% of which are singletons. The specimen was peripheral blood or thyroid tissue (not recorded which). These TCRs come from an adult man with Graves' hyperthyroidism.

This sequence joins TRBV20-1 and TRBJ2-7; 9 bases are shared with TRBD1. The CDR3 spans 14 residues. J lost 3 bases, V lost 6 bases, and 9 bases had no gene match. The germline V gene has CDR1 DFQATT and CDR2 SNEGSKA (reference sequence). CDR3 coding DNA: TGCAGTGCACAAGGGACAGGGAGCATCTACGAGCAGTACTTC. It yields the protein CSAQGTGSIYEQYF.

This clonotype was seen at least ten times. The J gene is TRBJ1-1, the V gene TRBV7-2; D perhaps matches TRBD1 (6 bases). Germline V lookup: CDR1 SGHTA, CDR2 FQGNSA. The V end lost 1 base, the J end lost 1 base, and 10 bases lay between the germline ends. The CDR3 is 15 amino acids. The DNA for the CDR3 is TGTGCCAGCAGCTTAGTCCCAGGGGAGAACACTGAAGCTTTCTTT. This translates into CASSLVPGENTEAFF. Looking up the rest from reference TRBV7-2 and TRBJ1-1 gives the full variable domain: GAGVSQSPSNKVTEKGKDVELRCDPISGHTALYWYRQSLGQGLEFLIYFQGNSAPDKSGLPSDRFSAERTGGSVSTLTIQRTQQEDSAVYLCASSLVPGENTEAFFGQGTRLTVV.

At least ten counts were recorded for this clonotype. V is TRBV29-1 and J is TRBJ2-7, with 9 nucleotides matching TRBD1. Germline V gives CDR1 SQVTM, CDR2 ANQGSEA. The CDR3 covers 14 residues. The J segment lost 2 bases and the V segment lost 6 bases, leaving 8 bases of the junction unmatched. CDR3 DNA: TGCAGCGTCGCGGGACAGGGAGAGACCTACGAGCAGTACTTC. As protein: CSVAGQGETYEQYF.